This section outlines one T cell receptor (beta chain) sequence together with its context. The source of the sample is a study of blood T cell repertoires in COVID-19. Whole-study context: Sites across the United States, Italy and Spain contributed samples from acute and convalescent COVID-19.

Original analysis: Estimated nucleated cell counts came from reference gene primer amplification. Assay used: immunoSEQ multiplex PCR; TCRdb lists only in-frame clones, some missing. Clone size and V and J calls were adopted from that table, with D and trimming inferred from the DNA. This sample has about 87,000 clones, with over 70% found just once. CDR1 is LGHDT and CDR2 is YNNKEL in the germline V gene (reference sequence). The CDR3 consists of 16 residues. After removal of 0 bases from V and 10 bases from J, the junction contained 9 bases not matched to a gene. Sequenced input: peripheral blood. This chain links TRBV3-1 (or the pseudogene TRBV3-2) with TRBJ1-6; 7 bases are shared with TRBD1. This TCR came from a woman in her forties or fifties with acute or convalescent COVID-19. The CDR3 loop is CASSQDLASGGSPLHF. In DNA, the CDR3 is TGTGCCAGCAGCCAAGATCTGGCGTCAGGGGGATCACCCCTCCACTTT.